These T cell receptor beta chains were read from a single sample in a study of a mutant IDH1 vaccine in newly diagnosed glioma. TCRdb keeps only in-frame clones here, not all; method: immunoSEQ multiplex PCR. This repertoire shows 110,000 or so clones, roughly 88% found once; its top ten account for roughly 0.65%. No antigen is known for these receptors. Sample: PBMCs, taken from a glioma patient whose treatment included an IDH1 peptide vaccine. These receptors were collected from a woman aged 50 to 60 with glioma. The CDR3 runs from the conserved cysteine through the conserved F or W. The D gene is left open where the match is weak. Some rows have no size entry. The others give once, few or many, or a class for an expanded clone.

V gene,D gene,J gene,clone size,CDR3 protein,CDR3 DNA
TRBV5-5,TRBD1,TRBJ2-2,once,CASSRPGQGRTGELFF,TGTGCCAGCAGCCGGCCGGGACAGGGACGGACCGGGGAGCTGTTTTTT
TRBV9,NA,TRBJ1-1,few,CASSVDVNTEAFF,TGTGCCAGCAGCGTGGATGTGAACACTGAAGCTTTCTTT
TRBV6-5,NA,TRBJ1-2,NA,CASSYSKVLQGSYTF,TGTGCCAGCAGTTACTCGAAGGTCCTTCAGGGGAGCTACACCTTC
TRBV9,NA,TRBJ2-1,NA,CASSPGLAPYNEQFF,TGTGCCAGCAGTCCGGGGCTAGCGCCCTACAATGAGCAGTTCTTC
TRBV28,NA,TRBJ1-2,NA,CASSPTGFYGYTF,TGTGCCAGCAGTCCCACAGGCTTCTATGGCTACACCTTC
TRBV19,TRBD1,TRBJ1-1,NA,CASSIDHAGGMNTEAFF,TGTGCCAGTAGTATAGATCATGCAGGGGGCATGAACACTGAAGCTTTCTTT
TRBV2,TRBD1,TRBJ1-5,medium-sized,CASTPQGAGVAQPQHF,TGTGCCAGCACTCCCCAGGGGGCGGGGGTGGCTCAGCCCCAGCATTTT
TRBV11-3,TRBD2,TRBJ2-1,NA,CASSLSGRLRNEQFF,TGTGCCAGCAGCTTAAGCGGGAGGTTGAGGAATGAGCAGTTCTTC
TRBV9,NA,TRBJ1-1,NA,CASSLDSLNTEAFF,TGTGCCAGCAGCTTAGACAGCCTTAACACTGAAGCTTTCTTT
TRBV2,NA,TRBJ1-4,NA,CASSEGPSQKKLFF,TGTGCCAGCAGTGAGGGCCCCTCGCAGAAAAAACTGTTTTTT
TRBV28,TRBD1,TRBJ1-5,NA,CASSFAQGYSDFSNQPQHF,TGTGCCAGCAGTTTCGCACAGGGGTATTCAGACTTTAGCAATCAGCCCCAGCATTTT
TRBV7-7,NA,TRBJ2-5,NA,CASSPSPFPGQETQYF,TGTGCTAGCAGCCCCAGTCCCTTTCCAGGACAAGAGACCCAGTACTTC
TRBV28,NA,TRBJ1-2,few,CASRLPSGPPYGYTF,TGTGCCAGCAGGCTACCCTCGGGACCGCCCTATGGCTACACCTTC
TRBV9,TRBD2,TRBJ2-5,NA,CASGGLGRQETQYF,TGTGCCAGCGGGGGACTAGGGAGGCAAGAGACCCAGTACTTC
TRBV2,NA,TRBJ2-7,NA,CASSGTAPYEQYF,TGTGCCAGCAGTGGGACAGCTCCCTACGAGCAGTACTTC
TRBV6-1,NA,TRBJ1-5,NA,CASRDRLVQPQHF,TGTGCCAGCAGAGATCGGTTAGTTCAACCCCAGCATTTT
TRBV2,NA,TRBJ1-3,NA,CASRRDHSSGNTIYF,TGTGCCAGCAGACGGGATCATTCCTCTGGAAACACCATATATTTT
TRBV6-6,NA,TRBJ1-6,few,CASSPRQIDSPLHF,TGTGCCAGCAGTCCGAGACAGATTGATTCACCCCTCCACTTT
TRBV9,NA,TRBJ2-3,NA,CASSVSFTDTQYF,TGTGCCAGCAGCGTCTCCTTCACAGATACGCAGTATTTT
TRBV6-6,TRBD2,TRBJ2-3,NA,CASSDDAGERADTQYF,TGTGCCAGCAGCGATGATGCGGGAGAACGGGCAGATACGCAGTATTTT
TRBV19,NA,TRBJ1-3,NA,CATYSRSGNTIYF,TGTGCCACCTACAGCCGCTCTGGAAACACCATATATTTT
TRBV6-1,NA,TRBJ2-2,NA,CASTREDLLTGELFF,TGTGCCAGCACCAGAGAGGATCTCCTCACCGGGGAGCTGTTTTTT
TRBV10-3,TRBD1,TRBJ1-5,NA,CAISATGDQPQHF,TGTGCCATCAGTGCGACAGGGGATCAGCCCCAGCATTTT
TRBV5-1,NA,TRBJ2-1,NA,CASSLSTYNMGNEQFF,TGCGCCAGCAGCTTGAGTACTTACAACATGGGGAATGAGCAGTTCTTC
TRBV27,NA,TRBJ1-6,NA,CASRPEPGNSPLHF,TGTGCCAGCAGACCAGAACCGGGAAATTCACCCCTCCACTTT
TRBV30,NA,TRBJ1-1,few,CAWRPQGRVTEAFF,TGTGCCTGGAGGCCACAGGGAAGAGTCACTGAAGCTTTCTTT
TRBV6-1,NA,TRBJ2-1,NA,CASSGWAGRPMSHEQFF,TGTGCCAGCAGTGGCTGGGCGGGAAGACCCATGAGCCATGAGCAGTTCTTC